The 17 T cell receptor beta chains listed next were all sequenced from one sample in a study of T cell repertoires in cytomegalovirus infection. These TCRs are of unknown antigen specificity. TCRdb used MiXCR to reprocess the reads, holding one entry per CDR3 protein. The data hold approximately 770,000 distinct CDR3 sequences, with 25% to 35% observed a single time. Here the sequenced sample was cultured CD8+ T cells from PBMCs, taken from culture after CMV antigen stimulation. The receptors derive from a human donor in good health (CMV status not recorded). Some clones in this sample may be carry-over from other donors' samples.

The J gene is TRBJ2-3, the V gene TRBV10-2; D might be TRBD1 or TRBD2, each matching 5 bases. With 4 bases removed from V and 4 bases from J, the gap between germline ends came to 15 bases. CDR1 WSHSY and CDR2 SAAADI come from the germline V gene. The CDR3 runs 15 residues. CDR3 coding DNA: TGCGCCAGCAGTGCGTCTTTGGGGGTCGCAGATACGCAGTATTTT. Residues: CASSASLGVADTQYF.

In its sample, this clonotype was seen many times. J is TRBJ1-2 and V is TRBV7-9; 10 bases are shared with TRBD1. Germline-derived CDR1 and CDR2 are SEHNR and FQNEAQ (reference sequence). Unmatched junction bases numbered 14, after V lost 11 bases and J lost 2 bases. This CDR3 is 16 amino acids long. CDR3 nucleotide sequence: TGTGCCGGATATTGGGACAGGGGTGTTAAGAACTATGGCTACACCTTC. Translation: CAGYWDRGVKNYGYTF.

The V call is TRBV6-2 or TRBV6-3, the J call TRBJ2-7; TRBD2 matches at 11 bases. CDR1 is MNHEY, CDR2 SVGEGT, per germline. The V segment lost 0 bases and the J segment 2 bases; nucleotides outside the gene matches: 9. The CDR3 has 18 amino acids. The CDR3 nucleotides read TGTGCCAGCAGTTACTCCCCTAGCGGGGGGCGAACCCCCTACGAGCAGTACTTC. It is translated as CASSYSPSGGRTPYEQYF.

V is TRBV11-3 and J is TRBJ2-2; TRBD1 might be the D (5 bases). Germline lookup yields CDR1 SGHNT and CDR2 YENEEA. V was cut by 4 bases and J by 3 bases, with 15 bases left in between. The CDR3 length is 16 residues. CDR3: CASSSKDSPDTGELFF. The CDR3 bases are TGTGCCAGCAGCTCTAAAGACAGTCCCGACACCGGGGAGCTGTTTTTT.

J is TRBJ2-7 and V is TRBV6-1; no definite D call. V was shortened by 1 base and J by 2 bases, with 18 bases between the two germline ends. The length of the CDR3 is 17 residues. In germline, CDR1 is MNHNS, CDR2 SASEGT. The CDR3 spells CASSEVVVRRGTYEQYV. The CDR3 nucleotides are TGTGCCAGCAGTGAAGTTGTGGTACGCCGCGGAACCTACGAGCAGTACGTC.

Concerning this clonotype: In this CDR3 the conserved last residue, phenylalanine or tryptophan, is missing, so a read error is likely. The chain links TRBV6-2 or TRBV6-3 to TRBJ1-5; D is perhaps TRBD1 (6 bases). The CDR3 runs to 14 residues. V was cut by 6 bases and J by 0 bases, with 9 bases left in between. Germline V gene sequence: CDR1 MNHEY, CDR2 SVGEGT. In DNA, the CDR3 is TGTGCCAGCAGCACAGGGCCTAGCAATCAGCCCCAGCATTAT. Amino acid sequence: CASSTGPSNQPQHY.

The table lists this clonotype with many counts. V gene TRBV4-1 combines with J gene TRBJ1-3; no firm D call. Germline CDR1 reads MGHRA; CDR2 reads YSYEKL. Trimming removed 3 bases from V and 3 bases from J, with 12 bases in between. The CDR3 is 15 residues long. The CDR3 DNA follows: TGCGCCAGCAGCCAGTCTGGTTCTGGTGGAAACACCATATATTTT. Its translation: CASSQSGSGGNTIYF.

This clonotype has ten or more counts. J is TRBJ1-5 and V is TRBV7-2; D is uncertain. Trimming pared 1 base from V and 2 bases from J, leaving 9 bases between. CDR1 and CDR2 (germline): SGHTA, FQGNSA. There are 15 residues in the CDR3. The CDR3 here is CASSLVGLGNQPQHF. DNA of the CDR3: TGTGCCAGCAGCTTAGTGGGGTTAGGCAATCAGCCCCAGCATTTT.

In this sample, this clonotype turned up a few times. CDR3 region: CASSLGRAAEQFF. For the CDR3, the DNA is TGTGCCAGCAGTTTAGGGCGAGCGGCTGAGCAGTTCTTC. The chain links TRBV27 to TRBJ2-1, with D possibly being TRBD2 (5 bases). CDR1 and CDR2 from the germline V gene are MNHEY and SMNVEV (reference sequence). The CDR3 contains 13 residues. V lost 2 bases and J lost 9, with 11 bases in between.

The sample holds many counts of this clonotype. The chain employs TRBV10-3 and TRBJ1-5; tentative D call: TRBD1 (5 bases). The CDR3 consists of 14 residues. Trimming removed 0 bases from V and 6 bases from J, with 9 bases in between. In germline, CDR1 is ENHRY, CDR2 SYGVKD. This CDR3 is CAISESGGGQPQHF. CDR3 DNA sequence: TGTGCCATCAGTGAGTCTGGGGGAGGTCAGCCCCAGCATTTT.

As DNA, the CDR3 is TGCGCCAGCAGCCAAGATTGGGGACAGTCAAACACTGAAGCTTTCTTT. Its translation is CASSQDWGQSNTEAFF. The chain recombines TRBV4-1 with TRBJ1-1; 7 bases are a match to TRBD1. This CDR3 contains 16 residues. Per germline, CDR1 MGHRA and CDR2 YSYEKL. The ends lost 0 bases at V and 2 bases at J; junction bases unmatched: 6.

This chain connects TRBV19 to TRBJ2-7, with D possibly being TRBD2 (5 bases). Germline CDR1 and CDR2: LNHDA and SQIVND (reference sequence). Trimming shortened V by 2 bases and J by 2 bases, and 16 bases separated the two germline ends. This CDR3 spans 16 amino acids. CDR3 protein: CASSISVGLDTYEQYF. CDR3 bases: TGTGCCAGTAGTATAAGTGTAGGACTCGACACCTACGAGCAGTACTTC.

A single count supports this clonotype. The V call is TRBV20-1, the J call TRBJ2-1; 8 bases fit TRBD1. The trim removed 2 bases at V and 4 bases at J, leaving 4 bases unmatched. Germline assignment: CDR1 DFQATT and CDR2 SNEGSKA (reference sequence). The CDR3 covers 14 residues. The CDR3 DNA is TGCAGTGCTAGAAGACAGGGGTTTTACAATGAGCAGTTCTTC. Protein: CSARRQGFYNEQFF.

The chain joins TRBV5-4 to TRBJ1-4; D might be TRBD1 (5 bases). The CDR3 spans 17 residues. Trimming took 6 bases from V and 0 from J, leaving 18 bases between them. In germline, CDR1 is SGHNT, CDR2 YYREEE (reference sequence). The CDR3 is CASTFNRGAATNEKLFF. Written as DNA, the CDR3 is TGTGCCAGCACTTTCAACCGTGGGGCAGCAACTAATGAAAAACTGTTTTTT.

The chain joins TRBV27 to TRBJ1-2; unclear D gene. The ends were cut back, 6 bases at V and 4 bases at J, with 12 bases in the middle. Germline assignment: CDR1 MNHEY and CDR2 SMNVEV (reference sequence). CDR3 length equals 13 residues. CDR3 nucleotides: TGTGCCAGCAGCATCGGACGCGCCTATGGCTACACCTTC. Translating it yields CASSIGRAYGYTF.

In this sample, this clonotype turned up many times. The chain recombines TRBV11-2 with TRBJ2-2; D unclear. Trimming left V 5 bases short and J 5 bases short, with 12 bases between. Germline V CDR1 and CDR2: SGHAT, FQNNGV. This CDR3 has 14 amino acids. CDR3 nucleotide sequence: TGTGCCAGCAGCGTGGGTCCGGAGACCGGGGAGCTGTTTTTT. Residues: CASSVGPETGELFF.

A few counts support this clonotype. The genes are TRBV6-5 and TRBJ2-2, with 9 positions matching TRBD2. Germline lookup yields CDR1 MNHEY and CDR2 SVGAGI. The CDR3 is made up of 19 amino acids. V lost 0 bases to trimming and J lost 5 bases; unmatched junction nucleotides: 13. Written as DNA, the CDR3 is TGTGCCAGCAGTTACTCTACCGGCGGGGTAGCGGGGGTAACCGGGGAGCTGTTTTTT. Translation: CASSYSTGGVAGVTGELFF.